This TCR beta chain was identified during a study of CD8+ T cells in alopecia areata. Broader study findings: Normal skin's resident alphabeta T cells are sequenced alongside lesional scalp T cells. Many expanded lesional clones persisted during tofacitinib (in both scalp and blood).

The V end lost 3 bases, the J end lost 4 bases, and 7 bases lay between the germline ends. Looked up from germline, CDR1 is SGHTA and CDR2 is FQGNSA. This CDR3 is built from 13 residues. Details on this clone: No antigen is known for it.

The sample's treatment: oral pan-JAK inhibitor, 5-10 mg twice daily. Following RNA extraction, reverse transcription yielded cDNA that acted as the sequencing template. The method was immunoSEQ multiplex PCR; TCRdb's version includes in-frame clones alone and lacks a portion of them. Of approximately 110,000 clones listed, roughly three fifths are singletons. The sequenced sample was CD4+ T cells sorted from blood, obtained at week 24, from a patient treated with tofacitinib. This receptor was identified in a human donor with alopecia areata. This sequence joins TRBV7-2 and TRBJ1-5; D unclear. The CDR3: CASSLTDNQPQHF. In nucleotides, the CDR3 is TGTGCCAGCAGCTTGACGGATAATCAGCCCCAGCATTTT.